Listed here are 5 T cell receptor beta chains from one sample, sequenced in a study of post-analysis software for immune sequencing data. The study's findings and limits: Controls had lower frequencies than patients of 4 or 5 TRBV segments, which included TRBV5-6, TRBV5-1 and TRBV20-1.

Unique molecular identifiers tagged the TCR beta cDNA libraries. A single record per CDR3 protein comes from TCRdb applying MiXCR to the PCR reads. The sample carries approximately 690,000 distinct CDR3 sequences, approximately 60% recorded once. No antigen has been identified for these receptors. Sequencing was carried out using blood. These receptors all stem from a girl aged 2-10 years with multiple sclerosis.

The genes are TRBV6-1 and TRBJ2-4; tentative D call: TRBD2 (6 bases). The DNA end lines up better with TRBJ2-5; the J call may be wrong. The germline V gene has CDR1 MNHNS and CDR2 SASEGT. This CDR3 region has 14 residues. The CDR3 region is CASSGRDPQETQYF. DNA for the CDR3: TGTGCCAGCAGTGGGAGGGACCCCCAAGAGACCCAGTACTTC.

The sample holds a few counts of this clonotype. The chain uses TRBV2 and TRBJ1-4, with no clear D. This CDR3 has 10 amino acids. V lost 5 bases, J lost 7 bases, and 2 bases lay in between. The germline gives CDR1 SNHLY, CDR2 FYNNEI. DNA of the CDR3: TGTGCCAGCAGTTCTGAAAAACTGTTTTTT. It specifies CASSSEKLFF.

This chain connects TRBV12-3 or TRBV12-4 to TRBJ2-1; D gene ambiguous. Trimming removed 6 bases from V and 10 bases from J, with 16 bases in between. The length of the CDR3 is 13 residues. The CDR3 reads CASSYPGFGEQFF. The CDR3 region has the DNA TGTGCCAGCAGCTACCCCGGGTTCGGGGAGCAGTTCTTC.

J is TRBJ2-1 and V is TRBV11-2; 7 nucleotides agree with TRBD2. V was pared by 5 bases and J by 10 bases, with 14 bases of the junction left unmatched. The CDR3 covers 15 residues. Germline V CDR1 and CDR2: SGHAT, FQNNGV. CDR3 nucleotides: TGTGCCAGCAGCGCCCGCAGCGGGGTCGGAGGGGAGCAGTTCTTC. Amino acids: CASSARSGVGGEQFF.

V usage is TRBV7-3 and J usage is TRBJ2-7; possible D gene TRBD2, 6 bases. The CDR3 loop spans 16 amino acids. V lost 8 bases, J lost 5 bases, and 25 bases lay in between. Per the germline V gene, CDR1 is SGHTA and CDR2 is FQGTGA. For the CDR3, the DNA is TGTGCCAGCGCCCCCGGCGGGGTAAAGTCAATGCACGAGCAGTACTTC. Its translation is CASAPGGVKSMHEQYF.